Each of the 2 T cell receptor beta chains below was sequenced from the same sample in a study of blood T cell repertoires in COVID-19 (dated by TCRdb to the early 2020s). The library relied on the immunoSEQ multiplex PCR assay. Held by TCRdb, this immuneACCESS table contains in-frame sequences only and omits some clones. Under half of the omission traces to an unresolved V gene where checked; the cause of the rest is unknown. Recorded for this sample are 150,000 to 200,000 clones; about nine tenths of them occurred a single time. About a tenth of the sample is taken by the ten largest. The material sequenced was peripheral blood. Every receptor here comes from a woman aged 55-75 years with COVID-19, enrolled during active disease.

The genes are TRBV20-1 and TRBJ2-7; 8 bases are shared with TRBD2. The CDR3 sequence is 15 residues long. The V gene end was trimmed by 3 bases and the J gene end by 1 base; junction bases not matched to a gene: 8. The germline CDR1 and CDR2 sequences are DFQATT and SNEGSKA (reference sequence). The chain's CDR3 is CSASRSGLASYEQYF. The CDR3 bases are TGCAGTGCTAGTAGGTCTGGACTAGCATCCTACGAGCAGTACTTC.

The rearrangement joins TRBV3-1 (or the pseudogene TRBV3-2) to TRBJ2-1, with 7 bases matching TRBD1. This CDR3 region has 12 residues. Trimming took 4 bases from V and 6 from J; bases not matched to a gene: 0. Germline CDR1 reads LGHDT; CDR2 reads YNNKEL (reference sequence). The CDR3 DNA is TGTGCCAGCAGCCGGACAGGCAATGAGCAGTTCTTC. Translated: CASSRTGNEQFF.